The sequence of this T cell receptor beta chain was determined in a study of response to subunit inactivated influenza vaccine. Study observations and caveats: The authors proposed limited new T cell recruitment per seasonal influenza vaccination.

MiXCR, run by TCRdb on the RT-PCR reads, gives a single entry per CDR3 protein. In the table there are roughly 290,000 distinct CDR3 sequences, around a fifth of which are singletons. V dropped 5 bases and J dropped 4; count of bases not matched to a gene: 10. Per the germline V gene, CDR1 is MNHNS and CDR2 is SASEGT. This CDR3 spans 15 amino acids. A note on this clonotype: Its matching antigen is unknown.

Sample: PBMCs from blood, taken less than 22 months after vaccination. The gene calls are TRBV6-1 and TRBJ2-7; 8 nucleotides match TRBD1. The sequence was collected from a man in his fifties or sixties who received an inactivated influenza vaccine. For the CDR3, the DNA is TGTGCCAGCAGTCCGACCGGGACAGGAGTATACGAGCAGTACTTC. Its protein is CASSPTGTGVYEQYF.